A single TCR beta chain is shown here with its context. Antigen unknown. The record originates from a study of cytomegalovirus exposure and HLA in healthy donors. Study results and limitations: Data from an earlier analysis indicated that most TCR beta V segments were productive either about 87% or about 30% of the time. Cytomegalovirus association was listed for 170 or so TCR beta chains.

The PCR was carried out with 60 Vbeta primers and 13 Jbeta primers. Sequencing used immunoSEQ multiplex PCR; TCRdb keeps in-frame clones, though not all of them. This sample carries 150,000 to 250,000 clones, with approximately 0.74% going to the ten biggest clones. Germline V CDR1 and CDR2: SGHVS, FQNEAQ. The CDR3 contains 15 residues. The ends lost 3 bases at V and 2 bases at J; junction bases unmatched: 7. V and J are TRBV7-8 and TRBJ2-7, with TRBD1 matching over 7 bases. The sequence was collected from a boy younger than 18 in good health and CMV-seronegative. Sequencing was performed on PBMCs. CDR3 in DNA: TGTGCCAGCAGCTTCCCCACCCAGGGGGCCTACGAGCAGTACTTC. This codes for CASSFPTQGAYEQYF.